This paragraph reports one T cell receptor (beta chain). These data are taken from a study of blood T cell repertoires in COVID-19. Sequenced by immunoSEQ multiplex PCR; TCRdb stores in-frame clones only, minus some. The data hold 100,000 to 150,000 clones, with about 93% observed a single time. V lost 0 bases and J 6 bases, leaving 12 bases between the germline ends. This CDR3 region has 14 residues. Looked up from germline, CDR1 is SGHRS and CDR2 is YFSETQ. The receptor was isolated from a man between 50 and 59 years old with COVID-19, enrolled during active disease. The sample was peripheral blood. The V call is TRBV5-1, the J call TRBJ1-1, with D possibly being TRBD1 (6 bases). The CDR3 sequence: CASSLAGGEAEAFF. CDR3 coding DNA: TGCGCCAGCAGCTTGGCTGGGGGCGAGGCTGAAGCTTTCTTT.